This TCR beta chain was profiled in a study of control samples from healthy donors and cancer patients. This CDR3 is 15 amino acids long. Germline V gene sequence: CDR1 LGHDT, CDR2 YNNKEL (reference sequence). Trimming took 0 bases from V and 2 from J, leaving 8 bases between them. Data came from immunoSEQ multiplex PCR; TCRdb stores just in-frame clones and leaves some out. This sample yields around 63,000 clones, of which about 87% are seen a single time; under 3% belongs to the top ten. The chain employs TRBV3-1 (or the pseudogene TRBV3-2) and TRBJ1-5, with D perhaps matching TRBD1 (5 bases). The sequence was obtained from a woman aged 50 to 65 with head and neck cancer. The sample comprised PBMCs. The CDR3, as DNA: TGTGCCAGCAGCCAAGATGGGACCGGCAATCAGCCCCAGCATTTT. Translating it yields CASSQDGTGNQPQHF.